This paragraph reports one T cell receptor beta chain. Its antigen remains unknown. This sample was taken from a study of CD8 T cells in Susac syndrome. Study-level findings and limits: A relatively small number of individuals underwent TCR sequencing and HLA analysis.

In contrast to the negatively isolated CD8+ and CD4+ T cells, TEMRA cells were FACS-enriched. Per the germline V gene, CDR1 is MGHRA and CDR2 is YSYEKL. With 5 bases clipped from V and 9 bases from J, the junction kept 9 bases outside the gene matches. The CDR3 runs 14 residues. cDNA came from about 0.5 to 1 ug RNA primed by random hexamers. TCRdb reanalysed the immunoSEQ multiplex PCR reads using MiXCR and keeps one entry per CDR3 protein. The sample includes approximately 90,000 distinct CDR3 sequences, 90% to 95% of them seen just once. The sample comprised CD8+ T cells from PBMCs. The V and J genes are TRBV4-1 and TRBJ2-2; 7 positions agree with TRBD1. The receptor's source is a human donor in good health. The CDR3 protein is CASSGLDRERELFF. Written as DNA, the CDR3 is TGCGCCAGCAGCGGGCTAGACAGGGAACGGGAGCTGTTTTTT.